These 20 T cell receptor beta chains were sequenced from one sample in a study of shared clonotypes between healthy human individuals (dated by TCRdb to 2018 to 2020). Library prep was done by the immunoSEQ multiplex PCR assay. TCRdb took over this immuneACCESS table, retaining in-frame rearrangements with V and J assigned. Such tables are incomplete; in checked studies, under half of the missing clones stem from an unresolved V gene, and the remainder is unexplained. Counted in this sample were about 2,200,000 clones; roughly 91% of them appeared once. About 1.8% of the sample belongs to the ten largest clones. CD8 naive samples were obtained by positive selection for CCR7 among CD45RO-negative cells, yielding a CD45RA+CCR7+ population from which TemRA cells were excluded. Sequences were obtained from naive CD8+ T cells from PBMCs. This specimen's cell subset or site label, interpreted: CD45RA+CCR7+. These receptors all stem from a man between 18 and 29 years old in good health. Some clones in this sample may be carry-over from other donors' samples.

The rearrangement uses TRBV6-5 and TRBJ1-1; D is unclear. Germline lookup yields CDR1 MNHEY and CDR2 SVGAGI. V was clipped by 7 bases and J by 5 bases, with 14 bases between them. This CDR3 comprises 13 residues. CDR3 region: CASIGGYRTEAFF. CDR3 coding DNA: TGTGCCAGCATTGGCGGATATCGGACTGAAGCTTTCTTT.

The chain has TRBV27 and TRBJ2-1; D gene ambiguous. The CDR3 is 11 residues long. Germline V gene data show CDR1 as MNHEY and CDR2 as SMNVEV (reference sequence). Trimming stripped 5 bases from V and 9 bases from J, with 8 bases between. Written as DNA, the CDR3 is TGTGCCAGCAGTCGCCTGGGTGAGCAGTTCTTC. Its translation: CASSRLGEQFF.

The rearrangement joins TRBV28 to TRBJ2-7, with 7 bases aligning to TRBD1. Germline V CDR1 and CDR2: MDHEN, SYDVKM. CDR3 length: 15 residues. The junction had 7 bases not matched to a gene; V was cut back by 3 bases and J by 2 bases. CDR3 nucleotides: TGTGCCAGCAGTTTTTTGGGACAGAAGACCTACGAGCAGTACTTC. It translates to CASSFLGQKTYEQYF.

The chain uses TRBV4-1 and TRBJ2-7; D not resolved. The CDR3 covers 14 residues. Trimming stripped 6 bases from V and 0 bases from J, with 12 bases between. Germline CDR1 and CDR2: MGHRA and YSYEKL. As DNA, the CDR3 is TGCGCCAGCAGGCTTCTGGACGGCTCCTACGAGCAGTACTTC. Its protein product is CASRLLDGSYEQYF.

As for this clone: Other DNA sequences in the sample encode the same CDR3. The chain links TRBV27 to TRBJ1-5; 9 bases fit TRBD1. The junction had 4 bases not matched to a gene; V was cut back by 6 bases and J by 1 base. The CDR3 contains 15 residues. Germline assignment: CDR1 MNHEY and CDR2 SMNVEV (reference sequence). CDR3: CASRGGTGSNQPQHF. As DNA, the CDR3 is TGTGCCAGCAGGGGGGGGACAGGGAGCAATCAGCCCCAGCATTTT.

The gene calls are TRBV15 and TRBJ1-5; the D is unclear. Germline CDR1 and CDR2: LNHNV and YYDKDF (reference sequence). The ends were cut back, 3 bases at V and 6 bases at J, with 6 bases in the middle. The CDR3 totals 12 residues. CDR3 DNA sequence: TGTGCCACCAGCAGTCCCAGTCAGCCCCAGCATTTT. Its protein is CATSSPSQPQHF.

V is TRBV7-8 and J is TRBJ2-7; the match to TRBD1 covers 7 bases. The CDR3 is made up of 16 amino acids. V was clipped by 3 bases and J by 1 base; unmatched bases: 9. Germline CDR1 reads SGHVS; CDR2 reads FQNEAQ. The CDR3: CASSFLIGTDSYEQYF. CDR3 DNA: TGTGCCAGCAGCTTTTTAATAGGGACAGATTCCTACGAGCAGTACTTC.

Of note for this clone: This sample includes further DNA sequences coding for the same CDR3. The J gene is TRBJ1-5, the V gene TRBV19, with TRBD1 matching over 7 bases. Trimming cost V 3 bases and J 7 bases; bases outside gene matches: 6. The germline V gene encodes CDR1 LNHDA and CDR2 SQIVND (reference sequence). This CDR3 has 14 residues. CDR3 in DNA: TGTGCCAGTAGTATCCGGGACAGAGGACAGCCCCAGCATTTT. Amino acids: CASSIRDRGQPQHF.

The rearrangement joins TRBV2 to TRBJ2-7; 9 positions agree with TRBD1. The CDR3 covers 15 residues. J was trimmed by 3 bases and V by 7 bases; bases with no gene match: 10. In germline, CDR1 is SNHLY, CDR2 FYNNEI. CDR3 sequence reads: CASTPSRDRDYEQYF. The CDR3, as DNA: TGTGCCAGCACCCCCAGCAGGGACAGGGACTACGAGCAGTACTTC.

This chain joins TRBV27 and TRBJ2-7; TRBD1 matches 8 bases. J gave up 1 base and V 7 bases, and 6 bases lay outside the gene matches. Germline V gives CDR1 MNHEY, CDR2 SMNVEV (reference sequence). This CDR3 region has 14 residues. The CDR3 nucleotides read TGTGCCAGCAAACAGGGGGTAGGGTCCTACGAGCAGTACTTC. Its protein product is CASKQGVGSYEQYF.

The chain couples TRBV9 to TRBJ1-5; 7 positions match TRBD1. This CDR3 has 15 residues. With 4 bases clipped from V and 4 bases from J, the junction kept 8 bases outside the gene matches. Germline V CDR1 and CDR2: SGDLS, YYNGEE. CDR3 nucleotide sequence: TGTGCCAGCAGCTTCTCCGGGACAGCAAATCAGCCCCAGCATTTT. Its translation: CASSFSGTANQPQHF.

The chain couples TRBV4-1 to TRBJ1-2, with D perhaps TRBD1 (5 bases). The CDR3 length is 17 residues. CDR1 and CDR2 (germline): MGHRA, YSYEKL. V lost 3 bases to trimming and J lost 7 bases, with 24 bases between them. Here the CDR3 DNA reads TGCGCCAGCAGCCAGATTACTCGAAAACGGGGGAACGGTGGCTACACCTTC. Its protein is CASSQITRKRGNGGYTF.

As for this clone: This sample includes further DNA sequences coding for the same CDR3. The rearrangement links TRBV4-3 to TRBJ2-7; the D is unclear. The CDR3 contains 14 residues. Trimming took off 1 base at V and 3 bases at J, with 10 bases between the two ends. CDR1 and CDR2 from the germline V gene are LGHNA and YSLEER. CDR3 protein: CASSQGSSGYEQYF. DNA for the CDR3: TGCGCCAGCAGCCAAGGGAGCTCGGGCTACGAGCAGTACTTC.

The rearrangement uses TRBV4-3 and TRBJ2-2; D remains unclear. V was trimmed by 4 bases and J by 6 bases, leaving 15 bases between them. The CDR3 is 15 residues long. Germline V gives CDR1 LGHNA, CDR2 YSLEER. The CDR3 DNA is TGCGCCAGCAGCCCCAACGGGCTAGGGTCCGGGGAGCTGTTTTTT. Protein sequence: CASSPNGLGSGELFF.

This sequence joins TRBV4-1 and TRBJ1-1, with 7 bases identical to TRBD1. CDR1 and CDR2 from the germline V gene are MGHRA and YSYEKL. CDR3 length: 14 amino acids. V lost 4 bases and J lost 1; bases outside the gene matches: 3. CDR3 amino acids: CASSLGGGNTEAFF. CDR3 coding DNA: TGCGCCAGCAGCCTAGGGGGCGGGAACACTGAAGCTTTCTTT.

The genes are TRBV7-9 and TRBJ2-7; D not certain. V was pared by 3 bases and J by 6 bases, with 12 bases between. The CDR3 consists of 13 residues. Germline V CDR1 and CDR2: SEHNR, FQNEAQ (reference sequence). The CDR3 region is CASSFGSVLEQYF. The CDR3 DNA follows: TGTGCCAGCAGCTTCGGGTCCGTCCTCGAGCAGTACTTC.

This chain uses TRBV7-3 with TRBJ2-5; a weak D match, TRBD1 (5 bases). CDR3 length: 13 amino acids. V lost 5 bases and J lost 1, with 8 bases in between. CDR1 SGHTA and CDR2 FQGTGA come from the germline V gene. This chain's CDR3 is CASSADSQETQYF. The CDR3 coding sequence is TGTGCCAGCAGCGCCGACAGCCAAGAGACCCAGTACTTC.

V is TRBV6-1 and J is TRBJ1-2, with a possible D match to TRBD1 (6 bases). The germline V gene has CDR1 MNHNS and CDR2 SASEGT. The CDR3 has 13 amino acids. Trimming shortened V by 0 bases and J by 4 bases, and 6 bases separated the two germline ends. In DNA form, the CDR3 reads TGTGCCAGCAGTGAAGCAGGGGGCTATGGCTACACCTTC. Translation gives CASSEAGGYGYTF.

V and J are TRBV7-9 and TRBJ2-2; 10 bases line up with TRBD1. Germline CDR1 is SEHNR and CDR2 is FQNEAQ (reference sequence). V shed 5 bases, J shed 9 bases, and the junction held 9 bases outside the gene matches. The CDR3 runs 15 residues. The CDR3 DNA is TGTGCCAGCAGCCAAATCCGGGACAGGGGCCGGGAGCTGTTTTTT. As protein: CASSQIRDRGRELFF.

CDR3 sequence reads: CASSRYRSPDQPQHF. The DNA for the CDR3 is TGTGCCAGCAGCCGTTACAGGTCCCCCGATCAGCCCCAGCATTTT. This chain uses TRBV6-6 with TRBJ1-5, with a weak D call TRBD1 (5 bases). The CDR3 is 15 amino acids. CDR1 is MNHNY and CDR2 is SVGAGI in the germline V gene (reference sequence). V was pared by 6 bases and J by 5 bases, with 17 bases between.